This is a list of T cell receptor beta chains from one sample in a study of shared clonotypes between healthy human individuals. Repertoires were generated with immunoSEQ multiplex PCR, while TCRdb's copy carries only in-frame clones and drops some. The table lists just over 2,000,000 clones, roughly 95% of them singletons, with around 0.13% in the top ten. Sequencing used naive CD4+ T cells sorted from blood. The receptors here all came from a man between 18 and 29 years old in good health. Both conserved end residues are part of each CDR3. A D gene is named only where the DNA matches it firmly. Expanded clones get a size class; other rows say once, few or many, or leave the size out.

j_call d_call v_call clone_size cdr3_aa cdr3_nt
TRBJ1-2 TRBD1 TRBV18 NA CASSQTGTGDGYTF TGTGCCAGCTCGCAAACCGGGACAGGGGATGGCTACACCTTC
TRBJ2-2 NA TRBV29-1 many CSVDRGGTGELFF TGCAGCGTTGACAGGGGTGGCACCGGGGAGCTGTTTTTT
TRBJ2-2 NA TRBV9 NA CASSVEENLFGELFF TGTGCCAGCAGCGTAGAGGAGAACCTCTTTGGGGAGCTGTTTTTT
TRBJ2-5 NA TRBV7-9 few CASSLVRETQYF TGTGCCAGCAGCTTAGTAAGGGAGACCCAGTACTTC
TRBJ1-1 NA TRBV30 NA CAWRRNTEAFF TGTGCCTGGAGGAGGAACACTGAAGCTTTCTTT
TRBJ2-7 NA TRBV5-6 NA CASSYHRGYEQYF TGTGCCAGCAGCTACCACAGAGGCTACGAGCAGTACTTC
TRBJ1-2 NA TRBV10-3 NA CAISVMSVGALGYTF TGTGCCATCAGTGTTATGTCTGTGGGGGCGCTTGGCTACACCTTC
TRBJ1-2 NA TRBV6-5 few CASSQIAGAGYTF TGTGCCAGCAGTCAAATCGCAGGGGCGGGCTACACCTTC
TRBJ2-7 NA TRBV28 once CASSYGSYEQYF TGTGCCAGCAGTTACGGCAGCTACGAGCAGTACTTC
TRBJ2-2 TRBD2 TRBV7-9 NA CASSPRRREAATNTGELFF TGTGCCAGCAGCCCCCGCAGGCGGGAGGCCGCTACGAACACCGGGGAGCTGTTTTTT
TRBJ2-5 TRBD2 TRBV7-9 NA CASKRGEETQYF TGTGCCAGCAAGCGGGGGGAAGAGACCCAGTACTTC
TRBJ2-1 NA TRBV5-1 NA CASSNVAGLLEQFF TGCGCCAGCAGTAACGTGGCCGGCCTCTTAGAGCAGTTCTTC
TRBJ1-4 NA TRBV7-9 NA CASSRQSATNEKLFF TGTGCCAGCAGCCGACAGAGTGCAACTAATGAAAAACTGTTTTTT
TRBJ1-1 TRBD1 TRBV15 NA CATSRDRQGKDTEAFF TGTGCCACCAGCAGAGATCGACAGGGTAAGGACACTGAAGCTTTCTTT
TRBJ1-1 NA TRBV2 NA CASSEQVNTEAFF TGTGCCAGCAGTGAACAAGTTAACACTGAAGCTTTCTTT
TRBJ1-6 NA TRBV15 once CATSGSHLKSSYNSPLHF TGTGCCACCAGCGGCTCCCATTTAAAGAGCTCCTATAATTCACCCCTCCACTTT
TRBJ2-1 NA TRBV6-5 NA CASSYSGSYNEQFF TGTGCCAGCAGTTATTCCGGGAGTTACAATGAGCAGTTCTTC
TRBJ1-2 TRBD1 TRBV7-9 NA CASSLQGVGYTF TGTGCCAGCAGCTTGCAGGGGGTAGGCTACACCTTC
TRBJ1-1 NA TRBV6-1 NA CASSEAPGLNTEAFF TGTGCCAGCAGTGAAGCGCCAGGACTGAACACTGAAGCTTTCTTT
TRBJ2-5 NA TRBV11-2 once CASSRRASQETQYF TGTGCCAGCAGCCGACGGGCCTCCCAAGAGACCCAGTACTTC
TRBJ1-6 NA TRBV6-5 NA CASSYTTDKNSPLHF TGTGCCAGCAGTTACACGACGGATAAAAATTCACCCCTCCACTTT
TRBJ2-1 TRBD1 TRBV11-2 NA CASSLRTGLYNEQFF TGTGCCAGCAGCCTTCGGACAGGGTTATACAATGAGCAGTTCTTC
TRBJ1-3 NA TRBV6-1 NA CASSERTGAGNTIYF TGTGCCAGCAGTGAGCGAACAGGAGCTGGAAACACCATATATTTT
TRBJ1-2 NA TRBV18 NA CASSPQDHPRGYTF TGTGCCAGCTCACCCCAGGATCACCCTCGGGGCTACACCTTC
TRBJ1-2 NA TRBV28 once CASRRDALNYGYTF TGTGCCAGCAGGCGGGACGCCCTTAACTATGGCTACACCTTC